The 15 T cell receptor beta chains in this list originate from one sample, sequenced in a study of metastatic and nonmetastatic thyroid tumors. TCRdb recomputed clones from the PCR reads via MiXCR. The sample has 27,000 or so clones, 15% seen once. Before thyroid surgery, none of the patients had received any treatment. The sequenced material came from blood. Receptors were obtained from a male donor with papillary thyroid cancer or a benign thyroid nodule (not recorded which). Some clones in this sample may be carry-over from other donors' samples.

This clone was detected many times. This rearrangement joins TRBV7-8 to TRBJ1-4, with no clear D. Deletions cut 1 base from V and 8 bases from J, with 14 bases between. Looked up from germline, CDR1 is SGHVS and CDR2 is FQNEAQ. The CDR3 loop spans 15 amino acids. This CDR3 reads CASSLEGRAVEKLFF. As DNA, the CDR3 is TGTGCCAGCAGCTTAGAAGGAAGGGCAGTAGAAAAACTGTTTTTT. Full variable domain (rest looked up from reference TRBV7-8 and TRBJ1-4): GAGVSQSPRYKVAKRGQDVALRCDPISGHVSLFWYQQALGQGPEFLTYFQNEAQLDKSGLPSDRFFAERPEGSVSTLKIQRTQQEDSAVYLCASSLEGRAVEKLFFGSGTQLSVL.

At least ten counts were recorded for this clone. The CDR3 sequence is CASSLGQGALGGANVLTF. DNA of the CDR3: TGTGCCAGCAGCTTAGGACAGGGAGCCTTGGGGGGGGCCAACGTCCTGACTTTC. The rearrangement joins TRBV7-9 to TRBJ2-6, with 7 nucleotides matching TRBD1. The CDR3 covers 18 residues. Losses at the gene ends were 1 base for V and 4 bases for J; bases not matched to a gene: 10. The germline CDR1 and CDR2 sequences are SEHNR and FQNEAQ (reference sequence).

The V call is TRBV12-3 or TRBV12-4, the J call TRBJ2-2; perhaps TRBD2 as D (5 bases). The V end lost 11 bases, the J end lost 3 bases, and 16 bases lay between the germline ends. The CDR3 has 14 amino acids. The CDR3 region has the DNA TGTGCCGGCGGACTCAGTAGGGACACCGGGGAGCTGTTTTTT. This codes for CAGGLSRDTGELFF.

This clone was seen at least ten times. The chain is built from TRBV30 and TRBJ1-1, with D perhaps TRBD1 (5 bases). The V and J ends lost 8 bases and 4 bases respectively, with 14 bases between them. The CDR3 runs to 12 residues. Germline CDR1 is GTSNPN and CDR2 is SVGIG (reference sequence). The CDR3 loop reads CALGRDVTEAFF. The CDR3 DNA follows: TGTGCCCTTGGCAGGGACGTCACTGAAGCTTTCTTT. Variable domain in full (rest from reference TRBV30 and TRBJ1-1): SQTIHQWPATLVQPVGSPLSLECTVEGTSNPNLYWYRQAAGRGLQLLFYSVGIGQISSEVPQNLSASRPQDRQFILSSKKLLLSDSGFYLCALGRDVTEAFFGQGTRLTVV.

Many counts were recorded for this clone. The identical CDR3 is also encoded by other nucleotide sequences in the sample. V usage is TRBV24-1 and J usage is TRBJ2-1; TRBD2 agrees at 8 bases. The CDR3 spans 13 residues. Germline V CDR1 and CDR2: KGHDR, SFDVKD. With 7 bases clipped from V and 7 bases from J, the junction kept 5 bases outside the gene matches. This chain's CDR3 is CATSPGGGNEQFF. In nucleotides, the CDR3 is TGTGCCACCAGCCCCGGGGGGGGGAATGAGCAGTTCTTC.

This clone was detected many times. The chain combines TRBV6-2 or TRBV6-3 with TRBJ2-1, with 7 bases fitting TRBD1. Trimming cost V 0 bases and J 4 bases; bases outside gene matches: 9. The germline gives CDR1 MNHEY, CDR2 SVGEGT. The CDR3 extends over 17 amino acids. The CDR3 sequence: CASSYSIGTADYNEQFF. The CDR3 DNA reads as TGTGCCAGCAGTTACTCGATAGGGACAGCGGATTACAATGAGCAGTTCTTC.

This clone was picked up many times. This chain connects TRBV7-2 to TRBJ2-5; no clear D. Germline V lookup: CDR1 SGHTA, CDR2 FQGNSA. Between the trimmed V and J ends, which lost 1 base and 10 bases, there was a span of 19 bases. The CDR3 totals 15 residues. The CDR3: CASSLVRSSEGHQYF. As DNA, the CDR3 is TGTGCCAGCAGCTTAGTTAGATCTTCCGAAGGGCACCAGTACTTC. Full variable domain (outside the CDR3, taken from reference TRBV7-2 and TRBJ2-5): GAGVSQSPSNKVTEKGKDVELRCDPISGHTALYWYRQSLGQGLEFLIYFQGNSAPDKSGLPSDRFSAERTGGSVSTLTIQRTQQEDSAVYLCASSLVRSSEGHQYFGPGTRLLVL.

The genes are TRBV5-1 and TRBJ2-7, with no clear D. Trimming shortened V by 0 bases and J by 6 bases, and 7 bases separated the two germline ends. This CDR3 has 12 amino acids. Germline loops: CDR1 SGHRS, CDR2 YFSETQ. The CDR3 sequence: CASSLDGLEQYF. The CDR3 DNA follows: TGCGCCAGCAGCTTGGATGGCCTCGAGCAGTACTTC. Drawing the rest from reference TRBV5-1 and TRBJ2-7, the complete variable domain is KAGVTQTPRYLIKTRGQQVTLSCSPISGHRSVSWYQQTPGQGLQFLFEYFSETQRNKGNFPGRFSGRQFSNSRSEMNVSTLELGDSALYLCASSLDGLEQYFGPGTRLTVT.

This clone came up many times. Other DNA sequences in the same sample also yield this CDR3. J is TRBJ2-7 and V is TRBV24-1; 9 nucleotides match TRBD1. In germline, CDR1 is KGHDR, CDR2 SFDVKD. CDR3 length equals 17 residues. The V gene end was trimmed by 2 bases and the J gene end by 7 bases; junction bases not matched to a gene: 14. The CDR3 bases are TGTGCCACCAGTGATTCGGCCGGGACAGGGACGGGATGGGAGCAGTACTTC. This gives the protein CATSDSAGTGTGWEQYF.

The sample holds many counts of this clone. This chain connects TRBV7-2 to TRBJ2-7; 7 bases line up with TRBD1. The CDR3 totals 17 residues. The germline V gene has CDR1 SGHTA and CDR2 FQGNSA. Germline trimming cut 4 bases from V and 2 bases from J; bases unmatched to any gene: 14. CDR3 sequence reads: CASSSLKNRGSPYEQYF. The DNA of the CDR3 is TGTGCCAGCAGCTCGCTGAAAAACAGGGGCTCCCCCTACGAGCAGTACTTC.

This clone was recorded many times. CDR3 nucleotide sequence: TGTGCCTGGAGTCCAGGCGGGGGGGCCCCAGAGATCTCTGAAGCTTTCTTT. It translates to CAWSPGGGAPEISEAFF. The gene calls are TRBV30 and TRBJ1-1, with D perhaps TRBD1 (6 bases). V lost 2 bases and J 6 bases, leaving 25 bases between the germline ends. Germline V lookup: CDR1 GTSNPN, CDR2 SVGIG (reference sequence). The CDR3 totals 17 residues.

Many counts were recorded for this clone. The rearrangement links TRBV27 to TRBJ2-1, with D possibly TRBD2 on 6 matching bases. Germline lookup yields CDR1 MNHEY and CDR2 SMNVEV (reference sequence). The CDR3 has 12 amino acids. V shed 10 bases and J shed 4 bases, with 11 bases lying between them. This CDR3 reads CATAGGYNEQFF. The CDR3 bases are TGTGCCACCGCCGGGGGTTACAATGAGCAGTTCTTC.

There are many counts of this clone. The V gene is TRBV20-1, the J gene TRBJ1-5; D might be TRBD1 (6 bases). Germline assignment: CDR1 DFQATT and CDR2 SNEGSKA (reference sequence). Trimming removed 0 bases at V and 7 bases at J, with 13 bases between. The CDR3 consists of 14 residues. The CDR3 sequence: CSARDLQGRQPQHF. The CDR3 DNA reads TGCAGTGCTAGAGATTTGCAGGGGAGACAGCCCCAGCATTTT.

This clone has at least ten counts. The CDR3: CASSPPGLGTDTQYF. CDR3 coding DNA: TGCGCCAGCAGCCCGCCGGGACTAGGAACAGATACGCAGTATTTT. J is TRBJ2-3 and V is TRBV4-1, with TRBD2 identical over 8 bases. J was trimmed by 3 bases and V by 4 bases; bases with no gene match: 6. From germline, CDR1 is MGHRA and CDR2 YSYEKL. There are 15 residues in the CDR3.

Many counts were recorded for this clone. The chain couples TRBV6-2 or TRBV6-3 to TRBJ1-6; unclear D gene. CDR1 MNHEY and CDR2 SVGEGT come from the germline V gene. CDR3 length: 15 residues. V was pared by 2 bases and J by 6 bases, with 11 bases between. The CDR3 is CASSYARVPNSPLHF. The CDR3 nucleotides read TGTGCCAGCAGTTACGCGAGGGTCCCTAATTCACCCCTCCACTTT.